This TCR beta chain comes out of a study of blood T cell repertoires in COVID-19. Profiled with immunoSEQ multiplex PCR; TCRdb holds only in-frame clones, not every one. Altogether roughly 110,000 clones are present, 84% being singletons, with the ten largest covering 4.2%. This CDR3 has 14 amino acids. Germline CDR1 and CDR2: MNHNY and SVGAGI (reference sequence). V was trimmed by 7 bases and J by 5 bases, leaving 15 bases between them. The receptor comes from a human donor in a cohort sampled during active COVID-19. Sequenced: peripheral blood. The chain carries TRBV6-6 and TRBJ1-5; TRBD1 might be the D (5 bases). The CDR3 DNA sequence: TGTGCCAGCACCTCCGCAGGGCCCTATCAGCCCCAGCATTTT. It codes for CASTSAGPYQPQHF.